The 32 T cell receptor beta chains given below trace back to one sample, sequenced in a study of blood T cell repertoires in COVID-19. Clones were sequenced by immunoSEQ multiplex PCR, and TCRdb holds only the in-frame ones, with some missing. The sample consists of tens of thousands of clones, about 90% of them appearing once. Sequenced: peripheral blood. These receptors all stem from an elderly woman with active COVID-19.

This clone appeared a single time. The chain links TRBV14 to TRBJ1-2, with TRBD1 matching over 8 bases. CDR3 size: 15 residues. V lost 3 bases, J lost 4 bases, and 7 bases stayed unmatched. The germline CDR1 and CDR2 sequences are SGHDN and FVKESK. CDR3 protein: CASSHQADRVYGYTF. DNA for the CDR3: TGTGCCAGCAGCCACCAGGCGGACAGGGTCTATGGCTACACCTTC.

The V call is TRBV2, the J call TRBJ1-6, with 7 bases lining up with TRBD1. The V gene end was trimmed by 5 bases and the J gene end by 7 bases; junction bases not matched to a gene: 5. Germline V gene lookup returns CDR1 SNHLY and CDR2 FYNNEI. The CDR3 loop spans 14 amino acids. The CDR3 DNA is TGTGCCAGCAGTTCCGGACAGGAAAATTCACCCCTCCACTTT. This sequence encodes CASSSGQENSPLHF.

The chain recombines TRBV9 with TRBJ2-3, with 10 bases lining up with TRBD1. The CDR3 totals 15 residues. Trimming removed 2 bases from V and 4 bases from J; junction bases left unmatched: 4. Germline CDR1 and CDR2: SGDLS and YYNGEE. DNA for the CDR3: TGTGCCAGCAGCGTGGACAGGGGGGTAGCAGATACGCAGTATTTT. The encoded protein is CASSVDRGVADTQYF.

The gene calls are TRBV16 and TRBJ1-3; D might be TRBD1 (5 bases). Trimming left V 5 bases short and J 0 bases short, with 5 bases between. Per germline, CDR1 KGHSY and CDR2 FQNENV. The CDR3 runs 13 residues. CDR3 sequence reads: CASSTGSGNTIYF. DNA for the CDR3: TGTGCCAGCAGCACAGGCTCTGGAAACACCATATATTTT.

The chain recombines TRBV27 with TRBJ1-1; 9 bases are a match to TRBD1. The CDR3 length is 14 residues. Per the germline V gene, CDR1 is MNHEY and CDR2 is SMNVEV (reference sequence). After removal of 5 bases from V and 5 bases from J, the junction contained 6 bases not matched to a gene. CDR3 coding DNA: TGTGCCAGCAGTAACTACAGGGGGCGTACTGAAGCTTTCTTT. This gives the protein CASSNYRGRTEAFF.

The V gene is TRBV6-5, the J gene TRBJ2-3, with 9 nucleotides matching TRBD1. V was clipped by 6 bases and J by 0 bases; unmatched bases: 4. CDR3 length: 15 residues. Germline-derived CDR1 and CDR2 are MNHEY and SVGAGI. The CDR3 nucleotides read TGTGCCAGCAGGAGACAGGGGGGAAGCACAGATACGCAGTATTTT. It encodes CASRRQGGSTDTQYF.

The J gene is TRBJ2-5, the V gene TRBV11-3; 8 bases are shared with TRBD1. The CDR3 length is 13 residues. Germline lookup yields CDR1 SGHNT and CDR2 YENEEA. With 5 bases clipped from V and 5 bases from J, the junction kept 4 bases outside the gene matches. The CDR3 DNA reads TGTGCCAGCAGCCACGGGGACAGGGAGACCCAGTACTTC. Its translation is CASSHGDRETQYF.

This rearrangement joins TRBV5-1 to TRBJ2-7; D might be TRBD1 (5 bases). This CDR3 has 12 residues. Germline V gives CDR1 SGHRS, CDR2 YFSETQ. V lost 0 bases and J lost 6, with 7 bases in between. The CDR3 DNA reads TGCGCCAGCAGCTTGGCCAGGGCCGAGCAGTACTTC. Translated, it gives CASSLARAEQYF.

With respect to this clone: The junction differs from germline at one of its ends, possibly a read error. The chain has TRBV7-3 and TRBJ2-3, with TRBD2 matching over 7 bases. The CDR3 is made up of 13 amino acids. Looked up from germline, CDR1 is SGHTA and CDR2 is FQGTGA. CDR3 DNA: TGTGCCAGCAGCTTAACGACGGGGAGGGACTTGCATTTT. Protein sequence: CASSLTTGRDLHF.

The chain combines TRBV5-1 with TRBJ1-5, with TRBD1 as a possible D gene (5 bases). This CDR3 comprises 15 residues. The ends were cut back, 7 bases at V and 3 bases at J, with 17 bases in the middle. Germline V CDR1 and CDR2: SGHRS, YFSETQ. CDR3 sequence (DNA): TGCGCCAGCGCACAGGCGCCGTCAGACAATCAGCCCCAGCATTTT. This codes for CASAQAPSDNQPQHF.

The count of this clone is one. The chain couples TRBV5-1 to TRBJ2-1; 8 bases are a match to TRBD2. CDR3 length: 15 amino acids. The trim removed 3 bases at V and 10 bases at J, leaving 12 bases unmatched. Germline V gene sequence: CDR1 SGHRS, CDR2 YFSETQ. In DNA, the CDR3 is TGCGCCAGCAGCTCTGGCGGACTAGCCCTAGGGGAGCAGTTCTTC. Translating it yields CASSSGGLALGEQFF. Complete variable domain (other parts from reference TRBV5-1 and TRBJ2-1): KAGVTQTPRYLIKTRGQQVTLSCSPISGHRSVSWYQQTPGQGLQFLFEYFSETQRNKGNFPGRFSGRQFSNSRSEMNVSTLELGDSALYLCASSSGGLALGEQFFGPGTRLTVL.

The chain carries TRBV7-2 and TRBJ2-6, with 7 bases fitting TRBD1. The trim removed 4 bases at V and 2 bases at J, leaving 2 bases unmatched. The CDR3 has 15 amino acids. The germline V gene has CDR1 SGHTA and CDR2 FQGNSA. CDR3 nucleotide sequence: TGTGCCAGCAGCTCTGACAGGGCTGGGGCCAACGTCCTGACTTTC. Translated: CASSSDRAGANVLTF.

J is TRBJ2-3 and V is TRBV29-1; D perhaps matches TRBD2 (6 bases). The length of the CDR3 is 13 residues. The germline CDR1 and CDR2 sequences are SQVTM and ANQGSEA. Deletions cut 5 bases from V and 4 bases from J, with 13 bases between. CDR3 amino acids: CSVPPGGPDTQYF. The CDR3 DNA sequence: TGCAGCGTTCCACCCGGGGGTCCAGATACGCAGTATTTT.

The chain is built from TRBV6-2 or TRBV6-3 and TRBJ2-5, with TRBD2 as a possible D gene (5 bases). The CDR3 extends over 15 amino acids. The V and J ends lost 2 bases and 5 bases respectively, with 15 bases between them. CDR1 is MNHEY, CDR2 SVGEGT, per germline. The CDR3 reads CASSYQFTSVETQYF. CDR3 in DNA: TGTGCCAGCAGTTACCAATTCACTAGTGTTGAGACCCAGTACTTC.

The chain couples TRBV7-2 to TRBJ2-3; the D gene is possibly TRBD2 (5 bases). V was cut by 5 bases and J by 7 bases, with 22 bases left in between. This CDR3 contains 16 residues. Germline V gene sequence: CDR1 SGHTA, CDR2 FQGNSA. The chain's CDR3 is CASSKRAEEGSNTQYF. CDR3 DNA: TGTGCCAGCAGCAAACGGGCGGAGGAAGGGTCGAATACGCAGTATTTT.

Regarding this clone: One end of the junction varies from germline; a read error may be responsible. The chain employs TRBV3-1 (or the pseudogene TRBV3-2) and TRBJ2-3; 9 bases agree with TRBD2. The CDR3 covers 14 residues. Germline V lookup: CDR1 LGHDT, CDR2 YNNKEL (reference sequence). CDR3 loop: CASSAGGSGSAGVF. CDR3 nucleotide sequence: TGTGCCAGCAGCGCTGGGGGTAGCGGGAGTGCTGGAGTTTTT.

The CDR3 DNA reads TGTGCCAGCTCACCACCGACTAGCGGGAGGGTGGGTGAGCAGTACTTC. Translation gives CASSPPTSGRVGEQYF. The chain uses TRBV18 and TRBJ2-7; 14 nucleotides agree with TRBD2. V shed 0 bases, J shed 7 bases, and the junction held 5 bases outside the gene matches. Germline lookup yields CDR1 KGHSH and CDR2 LQKENI. The CDR3 length is 16 residues. The full variable domain, in which reference TRBV18 and TRBJ2-7 provide the parts outside the CDR3, is NAGVMQNPRHLVRRRGQEARLRCSPMKGHSHVYWYRQLPEEGLKFMVYLQKENIIDESGMPKERFSAEFPKEGPSILRIQQVVRGDSAAYFCASSPPTSGRVGEQYFGPGTRLTVT.

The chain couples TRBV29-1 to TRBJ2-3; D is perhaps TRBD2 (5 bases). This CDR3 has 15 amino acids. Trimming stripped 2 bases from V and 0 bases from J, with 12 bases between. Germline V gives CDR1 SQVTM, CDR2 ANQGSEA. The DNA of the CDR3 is TGCAGCGTTGAACCCCGGGAACCTAGCACAGATACGCAGTATTTT. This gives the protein CSVEPREPSTDTQYF.

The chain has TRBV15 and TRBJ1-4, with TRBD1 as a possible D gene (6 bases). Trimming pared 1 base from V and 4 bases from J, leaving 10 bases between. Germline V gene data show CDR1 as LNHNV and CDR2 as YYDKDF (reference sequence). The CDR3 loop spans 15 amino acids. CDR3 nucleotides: TGTGCCACCAGCAGAGCAAAACAGGGTAATGAAAAACTGTTTTTT. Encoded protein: CATSRAKQGNEKLFF.

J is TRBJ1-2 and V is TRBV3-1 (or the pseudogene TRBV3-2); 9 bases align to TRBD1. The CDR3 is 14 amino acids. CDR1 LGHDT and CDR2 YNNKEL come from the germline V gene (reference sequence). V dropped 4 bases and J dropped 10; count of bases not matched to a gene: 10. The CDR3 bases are TGTGCCAGCAGCCTTGGGACAGGGCGCGAGTCCTACACCTTC. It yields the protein CASSLGTGRESYTF.

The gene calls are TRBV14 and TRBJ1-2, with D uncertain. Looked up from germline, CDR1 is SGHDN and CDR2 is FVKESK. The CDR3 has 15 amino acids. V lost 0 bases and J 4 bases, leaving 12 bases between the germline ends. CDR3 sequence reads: CASSQDYLGLYGYTF. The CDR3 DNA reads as TGTGCCAGCAGCCAAGATTATTTAGGACTCTATGGCTACACCTTC.

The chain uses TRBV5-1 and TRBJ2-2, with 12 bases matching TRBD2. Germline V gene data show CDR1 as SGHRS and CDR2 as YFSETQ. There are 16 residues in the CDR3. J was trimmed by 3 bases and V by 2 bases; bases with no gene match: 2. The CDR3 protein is CASSLGLAGYTGELFF. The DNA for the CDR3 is TGCGCCAGCAGCTTAGGACTAGCGGGATACACCGGGGAGCTGTTTTTT.

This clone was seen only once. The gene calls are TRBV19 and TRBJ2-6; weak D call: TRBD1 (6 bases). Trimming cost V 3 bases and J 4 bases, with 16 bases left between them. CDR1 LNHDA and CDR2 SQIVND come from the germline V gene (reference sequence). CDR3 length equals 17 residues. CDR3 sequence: CASSIRRAGDGANVLTF. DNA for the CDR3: TGTGCCAGTAGTATTCGGCGGGCAGGGGACGGGGCCAACGTCCTGACTTTC. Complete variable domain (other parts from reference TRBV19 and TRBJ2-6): DGGITQSPKYLFRKEGQNVTLSCEQNLNHDAMYWYRQDPGQGLRLIYYSQIVNDFQKGDIAEGYSVSREKKESFPLTVTSAQKNPTAFYLCASSIRRAGDGANVLTFGAGSRLTVL.

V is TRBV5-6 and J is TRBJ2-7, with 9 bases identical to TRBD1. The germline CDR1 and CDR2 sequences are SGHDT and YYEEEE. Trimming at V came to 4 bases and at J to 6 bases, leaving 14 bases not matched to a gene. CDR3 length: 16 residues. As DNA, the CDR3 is TGTGCCAGCAGCCCAACCGGGACAGGGTTATCTGGCGAGCAGTACTTC. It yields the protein CASSPTGTGLSGEQYF.

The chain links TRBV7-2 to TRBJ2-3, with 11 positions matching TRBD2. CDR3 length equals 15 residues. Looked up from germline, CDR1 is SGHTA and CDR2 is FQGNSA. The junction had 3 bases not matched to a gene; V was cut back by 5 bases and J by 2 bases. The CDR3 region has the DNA TGTGCCAGCAGCACTAGCGGGAGCGCCACAGATACGCAGTATTTT. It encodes CASSTSGSATDTQYF. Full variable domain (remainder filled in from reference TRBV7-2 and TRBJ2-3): GAGVSQSPSNKVTEKGKDVELRCDPISGHTALYWYRQSLGQGLEFLIYFQGNSAPDKSGLPSDRFSAERTGGSVSTLTIQRTQQEDSAVYLCASSTSGSATDTQYFGPGTRLTVL.

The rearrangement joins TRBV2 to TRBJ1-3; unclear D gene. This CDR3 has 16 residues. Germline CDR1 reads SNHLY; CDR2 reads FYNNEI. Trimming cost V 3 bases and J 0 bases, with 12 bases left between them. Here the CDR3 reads CASSEREAHSGNTIYF. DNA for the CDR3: TGTGCCAGCAGTGAGAGGGAGGCTCACTCTGGAAACACCATATATTTT. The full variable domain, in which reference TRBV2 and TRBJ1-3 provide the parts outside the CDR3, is EPEVTQTPSHQVTQMGQEVILRCVPISNHLYFYWYRQILGQKVEFLVSFYNNEISEKSEIFDDQFSVERPDGSNFTLKIRSTKLEDSAMYFCASSEREAHSGNTIYFGEGSWLTVV.

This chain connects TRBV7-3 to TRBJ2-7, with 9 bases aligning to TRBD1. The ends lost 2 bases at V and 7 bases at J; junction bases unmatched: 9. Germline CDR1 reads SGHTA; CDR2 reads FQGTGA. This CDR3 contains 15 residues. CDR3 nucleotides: TGTGCCAGCAGCTTACGCCGACAGGGGGTCACTGAGCAGTACTTC. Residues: CASSLRRQGVTEQYF.

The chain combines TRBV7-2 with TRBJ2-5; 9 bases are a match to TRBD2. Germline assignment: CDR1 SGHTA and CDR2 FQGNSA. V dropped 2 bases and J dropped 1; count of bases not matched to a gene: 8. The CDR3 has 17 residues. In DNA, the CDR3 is TGTGCCAGCAGCTTACTAGCGGGACGTGGGATCCAAGAGACCCAGTACTTC. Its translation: CASSLLAGRGIQETQYF.

CDR3 loop: CASSQPAGQPLRVEQYF. The CDR3 DNA follows: TGTGCCAGCAGCCAGCCCGCCGGACAGCCCTTACGTGTGGAGCAGTACTTC. The gene calls are TRBV7-2 and TRBJ2-7, with a possible D match to TRBD1 (6 bases). Germline V CDR1 and CDR2: SGHTA, FQGNSA. Trimming removed 5 bases from V and 7 bases from J, with 27 bases in between. This CDR3 has 17 residues.

The CDR3 DNA is TGTGCCAGTAGTATTAGGCCAGGGGCCCGTGAAGCTTTCTTT. Translation: CASSIRPGAREAFF. The rearrangement uses TRBV19 and TRBJ1-1; D perhaps matches TRBD1 (6 bases). V lost 3 bases and J 7 bases, leaving 15 bases between the germline ends. CDR1 is LNHDA, CDR2 SQIVND, per germline (reference sequence). The CDR3 spans 14 residues. Full variable domain (remainder filled in from reference TRBV19 and TRBJ1-1): DGGITQSPKYLFRKEGQNVTLSCEQNLNHDAMYWYRQDPGQGLRLIYYSQIVNDFQKGDIAEGYSVSREKKESFPLTVTSAQKNPTAFYLCASSIRPGAREAFFGQGTRLTVV.

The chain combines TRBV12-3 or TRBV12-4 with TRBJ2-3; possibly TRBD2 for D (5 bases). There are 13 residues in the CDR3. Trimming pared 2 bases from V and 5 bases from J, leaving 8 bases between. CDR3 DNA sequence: TGTGCCAGCAGTTTACTAGGAGGAGATACGCAGTATTTT. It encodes CASSLLGGDTQYF.

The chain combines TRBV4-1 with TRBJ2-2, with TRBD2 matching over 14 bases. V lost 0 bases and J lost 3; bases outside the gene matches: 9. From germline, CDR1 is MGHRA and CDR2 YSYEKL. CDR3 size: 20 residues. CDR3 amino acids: CASSQEWGTSGSKDTGELFF. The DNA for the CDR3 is TGCGCCAGCAGCCAAGAGTGGGGGACTAGCGGGAGTAAAGACACCGGGGAGCTGTTTTTT.